The rows below give T cell receptor beta chains drawn from one sample of a study of blood T cells in healthy people across ages. Each CDR3 protein gets one entry after TCRdb re-called the 5' RACE reads with MiXCR. The profile shows 1.5 million to 1.8 million distinct CDR3 sequences, 35% to 45% of them singletons. Sequencing input: blood. All receptors derive from a woman aged 18-30 years in good health. Both conserved end residues are part of each CDR3. The D gene is left open where the match is weak. Clone size, where shown, is once, few, many, or a class for clones that have expanded.

>TRBV4-1|TRBJ2-1|NA|few
CASSHQWARNEQFF
TGCGCCAGCAGCCACCAGTGGGCGCGCAATGAGCAGTTCTTC
>TRBV7-2|TRBJ2-7|NA|NA
CASSLAFRNSYEQYF
TGTGCCAGCAGCTTAGCGTTCAGGAACTCCTACGAGCAGTACTTC
>TRBV20-1|TRBJ2-5|NA|NA
CSAPGRGVGVQETQYF
TGCAGTGCCCCGGGCCGGGGAGTGGGGGTTCAAGAGACCCAGTACTTC
>TRBV29-1|TRBJ2-7|TRBD2|NA
CSVLTGAGAAEQYF
TGCAGCGTGCTGACGGGAGCGGGAGCGGCCGAGCAGTACTTC
>TRBV29-1|TRBJ2-2|NA|NA
CSAGQTNTGELFF
TGCAGCGCGGGACAAACGAACACCGGGGAGCTGTTTTTT
>TRBV12-3/TRBV12-4|TRBJ2-5|TRBD2|few
CASRAGLAGVETQYF
TGTGCCAGCAGGGCGGGACTAGCGGGAGTGGAGACCCAGTACTTC
>TRBV15|TRBJ1-2|NA|NA
CATSRIGTAANYGYTF
TGTGCCACCAGCAGAATAGGGACCGCGGCTAACTATGGCTACACCTTC
>TRBV15|TRBJ2-1|NA|NA
CATSRDPLWEQFF
TGTGCCACCAGCAGAGATCCCCTTTGGGAGCAGTTCTTC
>TRBV29-1|TRBJ2-1|NA|NA
CSVIGPYAEYNEQFF
TGCAGCGTCATCGGACCTTACGCTGAATACAATGAGCAGTTCTTC
>TRBV7-2|TRBJ2-3|NA|few
CASSLLNGIRGPGPDTQYF
TGTGCCAGCAGCTTATTAAATGGTATCAGGGGCCCAGGACCAGATACGCAGTATTTT
>TRBV10-3|TRBJ2-1|NA|few
CAISESGPRRNEQFF
TGTGCCATCAGTGAGTCTGGACCCCGTCGGAATGAGCAGTTCTTC
>TRBV7-2|TRBJ2-1|TRBD1|few
CASSMDRANYNEQFF
TGTGCCAGCAGCATGGACAGGGCAAACTACAATGAGCAGTTCTTC
>TRBV5-1|TRBJ2-5|NA|NA
CASSSDYPPQETQYF
TGCGCCAGCAGCTCGGACTACCCACCCCAAGAGACCCAGTACTTC
>TRBV11-2|TRBJ2-3|NA|NA
CASSLSHRKSTDTQYF
TGTGCCAGCAGCTTATCGCACCGGAAAAGCACAGATACGCAGTATTTT
>TRBV2|TRBJ2-5|TRBD1|many
CASSDRGRETQYF
TGTGCCAGTTCGGACAGGGGGCGGGAGACCCAGTACTTC
>TRBV29-1|TRBJ1-2|TRBD1|NA
CSVAGTARGYTF
TGCAGCGTTGCCGGGACAGCTAGGGGCTACACCTTC
>TRBV5-5|TRBJ2-2|TRBD2|few
CASSLVAGGPGELFF
TGTGCCAGCAGCTTGGTTGCGGGGGGGCCCGGGGAGCTGTTTTTT
>TRBV6-1|TRBJ2-3|TRBD2|NA
CASRRGGAGDTQYF
TGTGCCAGCAGGCGCGGGGGGGCCGGAGATACGCAGTATTTT
>TRBV6-2/TRBV6-3|TRBJ1-1|NA|many
CASKKPTGGHLDTEAFF
TGTGCCAGCAAAAAACCAACCGGGGGACACCTCGACACTGAAGCTTTCTTT
>TRBV21-1|TRBJ2-1|NA|few
CASSKRPKAGGRQFF
TGTGCCAGCAGCAAACGCCCTAAAGCGGGAGGAAGACAGTTCTTC
>TRBV7-9|TRBJ2-2|TRBD1|NA
CASRTLQGVNTGELFF
TGTGCCAGCAGGACTCTCCAGGGGGTGAACACCGGGGAGCTGTTTTTT
>TRBV6-6|TRBJ2-4|NA|few
CASSGTGWDAKNIQYF
TGTGCCAGCAGCGGTACAGGGTGGGATGCCAAAAACATTCAGTACTTC
>TRBV27|TRBJ2-4|TRBD1|NA
CASSLGYRGRPAKNIQYF
TGTGCCAGCAGTTTAGGCTACAGGGGGCGACCAGCCAAAAACATTCAGTACTTC
>TRBV18|TRBJ1-1|NA|NA
CASAPDYTEAFF
TGTGCCAGCGCGCCCGATTACACTGAAGCTTTCTTT
>TRBV3-1|TRBJ2-5|NA|NA
CASSQVTTVQETQYF
TGTGCCAGCAGCCAAGTAACGACTGTTCAAGAGACCCAGTACTTC
>TRBV6-6|TRBJ2-3|NA|few
CASLRRGGDTQYF
TGTGCCAGCCTCAGACGAGGTGGAGATACGCAGTATTTT
>TRBV20-1|TRBJ2-1|NA|NA
CSAIDGGVYNEQFF
TGCAGTGCCATAGACGGAGGGGTTTACAATGAGCAGTTCTTC
>TRBV7-3|TRBJ2-7|NA|few
CASSRSGVTSSYNEQYF
TGTGCCAGCAGCCGATCGGGGGTGACGAGCTCCTACAATGAGCAGTACTTC
>TRBV29-1|TRBJ1-4|NA|few
CSGGQLNEKLFF
TGCAGCGGAGGACAGCTTAATGAAAAACTGTTTTTT
>TRBV4-2|TRBJ2-7|NA|few
CASSLIMAGQYEQYF
TGTGCCAGCAGCCTCATTATGGCAGGACAATACGAGCAGTACTTC
>TRBV3-1|TRBJ1-1|NA|NA
CASSHTRHPRDTEAFF
TGTGCCAGCAGCCATACCCGACACCCTCGGGACACTGAAGCTTTCTTT
>TRBV10-3|TRBJ2-7|TRBD2|few
CAISPGGGPAYEQYF
TGTGCCATCAGTCCGGGGGGGGGTCCTGCCTACGAGCAGTACTTC
>TRBV28|TRBJ2-5|TRBD2|once
CASSIASGRQYF
TGTGCCAGCAGTATCGCTAGCGGGAGGCAGTACTTC
>TRBV4-2|TRBJ2-1|TRBD2|NA
CASSQETSGSLYEQFF
TGTGCCAGCAGCCAAGAGACTAGCGGGAGTCTCTATGAGCAGTTCTTC
>TRBV12-3/TRBV12-4|TRBJ1-1|NA|few
CASSLVADGEAFF
TGTGCCAGCAGTTTGGTCGCGGACGGTGAAGCTTTCTTT
>TRBV5-6|TRBJ2-3|NA|NA
CASSLSSRFDTQYF
TGTGCCAGCAGCTTGAGTAGCAGGTTTGATACGCAGTATTTT
>TRBV5-4|TRBJ2-7|TRBD2|NA
CASSLYGLAGRGGETQYF
TGTGCCAGCAGCTTGTATGGACTAGCGGGACGGGGGGGAGAGACTCAGTACTTC
>TRBV13|TRBJ1-6|NA|NA
CASSFFRGRDNSPLHF
TGTGCCAGCAGCTTTTTTCGGGGGCGTGATAATTCACCCCTCCACTTT
>TRBV4-1|TRBJ2-1|TRBD2|NA
CASSQGLWREGIEEQFF
TGCGCCAGCAGCCAAGGCCTCTGGCGGGAGGGCATTGAGGAGCAGTTCTTC
>TRBV28|TRBJ2-7|TRBD1|NA
CASSCPRDRLQYEQYF
TGTGCCAGCAGTTGTCCAAGGGACAGGTTACAATACGAGCAGTACTTC
>TRBV29-1|TRBJ2-4|TRBD1|few
CSVQWDRVYF
TGCAGCGTGCAATGGGACAGGGTGTACTTC